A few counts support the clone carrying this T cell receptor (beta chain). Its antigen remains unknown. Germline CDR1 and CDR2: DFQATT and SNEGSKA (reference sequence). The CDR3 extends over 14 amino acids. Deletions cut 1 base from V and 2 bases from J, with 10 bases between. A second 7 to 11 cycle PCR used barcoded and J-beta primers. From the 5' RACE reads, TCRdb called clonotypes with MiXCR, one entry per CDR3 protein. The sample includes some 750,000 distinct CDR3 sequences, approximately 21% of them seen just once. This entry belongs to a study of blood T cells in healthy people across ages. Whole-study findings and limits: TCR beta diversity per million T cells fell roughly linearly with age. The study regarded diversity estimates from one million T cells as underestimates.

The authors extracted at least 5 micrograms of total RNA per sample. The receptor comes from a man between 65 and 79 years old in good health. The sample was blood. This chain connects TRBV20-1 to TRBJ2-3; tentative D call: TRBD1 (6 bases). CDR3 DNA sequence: TGCAGTGCTAGAGGGACAGTCAACACAGATACGCAGTATTTT. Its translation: CSARGTVNTDTQYF.